This section outlines one TCR beta chain sequence together with its context. The antigen it binds to is not known. Base-call qualities are not available, and no considerably larger clone is one nucleotide away. The data stem from a study of shared clonotypes between healthy human individuals (dated by TCRdb to about 2020). Looking at the study overall: A couple of women and a few men aged 18 to 49 years were included in the cohort. For each donor, three plates each were used for CD4 naive and CD4 memory, two plates were used for CD8 naive, and one plate was used for CD8 memory. The study deeply sequenced blood TCR repertoires of five healthy adults to estimate repertoire size and the extent of clonotype sharing between individuals. Different laboratories and diverse techniques were used to prepare libraries and sequence TCR repertoires, to increase sequencing depth and limit assay-specific biases. Each donor's leukapheresis produced roughly between roughly 0.85 and 9.5 billion PBMCs. Study-wide findings and limitations: Compared with non-shared clonotypes, clonotypes shared by all four sorted-subset donors had higher generation probabilities. About 5% of naive CD4, around 3.6% of naive CD8, approximately 2% of memory CD4, and about 0.4% of memory CD8 clonotypes were shared across several donors. Incomplete sequencing was indicated by rarefaction of sorted-subset datasets, despite the large sequencing depth. Only blood was sampled, and tissue TCR repertoires likely differ from those in blood. Pairwise subsampling indicated that sequencing depth was expected to affect the degree of clonotype sharing among donors. Estimated clonotype richness was generally larger for naive than for memory subsets. The genetic and exposure-history diversity represented was limited by the small number of donors.

The germline V gene yields LGHNA for CDR1 and YSLEER for CDR2. Trimming removed 1 base from V and 0 bases from J; the gene matches leave 3 bases unexplained. The CDR3, cysteine through phenylalanine, is 18 amino acids long. The sequence is cut down to CDR3 DNA, 54 bases in frame from base 1. Using the deep immunoSEQ assay, multiplex PCR amplified TCR CDR3 regions from genomic DNA. For each cell subset, the extracted genomic DNA was distributed evenly across all wells of several immunoSEQ 96-well plates, and each plate served as one replicate. For sorted subsets, 150 to 250 ng genomic DNA, equal to 25,000 to 35,000 T cell genomes, was loaded into each replicate PCR. Purified libraries were measured with a Qubit 3.0 fluorometer, size-checked on a Bioanalyzer 2100, and measured again with the KAPA Library Quantification kit. Each immunoSEQ 96-well plate was sequenced on its own single-read 150-cycle Illumina NextSeq 550 flow cell. Turning to the authors' computational methods: Because the immunoSEQ output held only junctional sequences and lacked quality scores, the filtering could not match the filtering applied to full-length reads. To assign V/J genes and CDR3, sequences were annotated against IMGT germline references using PyIR, a Python wrapper for IgBLAST v1.9. Any read was removed if the V/J assignment was weak (E-value above 1e-6), the CDR3 was missing, or the read contained stop codons, out-of-frame junctions, or ambiguous translated residues. A V3J clonotype was defined by an identical inferred V gene, J gene, and CDR3 amino acid sequence. To compute the percentage overlap between repertoires, the number of shared unique clonotypes was divided by the size of the smaller repertoire. Richness of each repertoire was evaluated using RTK rarefaction, the Chao1 estimator, and Recon v2.1 estimates of unobserved clonotypes. For all TCRbeta clonotypes obtained by the gDNA method from four donors, generation probabilities were computed with OLGA. TCRdb's version of the immuneACCESS table is confined to in-frame rearrangements and falls short of the full clone set. An unresolved V gene accounts for under half of the shortfall where checked; the remainder is of unknown origin. V and J calls and clone size are given by that table; D and trimming were obtained from the DNA. This sample gives some 1 million clones in total; approximately 72% of them show up just once. The ten largest clones take up around 1.5% of the sample.

Healthy HIV-negative adults with no recently reported acute infections or vaccinations were included as donors. All donors were Caucasian adults living in Nashville, Tennessee, USA. CD4+ T cells were enriched by magnetic negative selection, after which naive cells were positively selected on CD45RA and the negative fraction was taken as the memory subset. Blood was collected by leukapheresis, and PBMCs were isolated by Ficoll-Histopaque density gradient centrifugation and then cryopreserved in liquid nitrogen vapor phase. Analytical flow cytometry was used to check the purity and quantity of each magnetically sorted T cell population. From each sorted fraction, genomic DNA was isolated and quantified by UV absorbance on a Nanodrop 2000c.

This clonotype originated in a young man in good health. Material for sequencing was memory CD4+ T cells sorted from blood. The cell subset or site label, as the study defines it: CD45RA-negative fraction. The V gene is TRBV4-3 and the J gene is TRBJ2-6, with 10 bases matching TRBD2. Here the CDR3 is given as CASSQALAGSSGANVLTF. The sequence in DNA is TGCGCCAGCAGCCAAGCACTAGCGGGAAGCTCTGGGGCCAACGTCCTGACTTTC.